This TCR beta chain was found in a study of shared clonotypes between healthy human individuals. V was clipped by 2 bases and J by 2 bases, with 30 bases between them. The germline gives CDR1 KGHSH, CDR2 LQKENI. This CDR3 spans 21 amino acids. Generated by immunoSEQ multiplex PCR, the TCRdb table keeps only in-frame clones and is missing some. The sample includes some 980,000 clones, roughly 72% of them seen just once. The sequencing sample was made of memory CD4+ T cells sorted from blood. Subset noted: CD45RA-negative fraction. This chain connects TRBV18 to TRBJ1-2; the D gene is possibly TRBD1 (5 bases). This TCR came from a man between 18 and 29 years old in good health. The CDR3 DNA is TGTGCCAGCTCACCAGTCCCTGCTATCCCGGGGACGATTACTCCAAACTATGGCTACACCTTC. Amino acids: CASSPVPAIPGTITPNYGYTF.